One sample yielded the 22 T cell receptor beta chains listed below, sequenced in a study of blood T cell repertoires in COVID-19. Measured with immunoSEQ multiplex PCR; TCRdb has only the in-frame clones, and not every one. The table records around 170,000 clones, 88% of them present only once. Sequences were obtained from peripheral blood. The receptors stem from a man aged 55-75 years with acute or convalescent COVID-19.

The V call is TRBV29-1, the J call TRBJ2-3; D might be TRBD1 (5 bases). The germline V gene encodes CDR1 SQVTM and CDR2 ANQGSEA. The CDR3 sequence is 16 residues long. Between the trimmed V and J ends, which lost 1 base and 0 bases, there was a span of 14 bases. The CDR3 coding sequence is TGCAGCGTTGAAGGGACACGAGCGCGGAGCACAGATACGCAGTATTTT. It yields the protein CSVEGTRARSTDTQYF.

The chain carries TRBV7-9 and TRBJ2-3; maybe TRBD2 (7 bases). Germline V CDR1 and CDR2: SEHNR, FQNEAQ (reference sequence). This CDR3 is 16 amino acids long. V dropped 2 bases and J dropped 1 base, with 13 bases sitting between them. CDR3 bases: TGTGCCAGCAGCTTACTTAGGGGGGGCGGCACAGATACGCAGTATTTT. Its protein is CASSLLRGGGTDTQYF.

This sequence joins TRBV28 and TRBJ2-7; TRBD1 is a possible D gene (6 bases). Trimming shortened V by 2 bases and J by 6 bases, and 29 bases separated the two germline ends. The CDR3 runs 19 residues. Germline CDR1 reads MDHEN; CDR2 reads SYDVKM. The CDR3 DNA sequence: TGTGCCAGCAGTTTAAAAGATATCGGATCGGCAGGGGCAACGGGCGAGCAGTACTTC. It is translated as CASSLKDIGSAGATGEQYF.

The J gene is TRBJ2-1, the V gene TRBV12-5; 8 bases line up with TRBD1. The CDR3 runs 15 residues. Germline CDR1 LGHNT, CDR2 FRNRAP. With 0 bases clipped from V and 3 bases from J, the junction kept 1 base outside the gene matches. The CDR3 region has the DNA TGTGCTAGTGGTTTGGTACAGGGGGGCTACAATGAGCAGTTCTTC. It yields the protein CASGLVQGGYNEQFF.

The chain links TRBV6-5 to TRBJ1-1, with D possibly TRBD1 on 6 matching bases. This CDR3 has 11 amino acids. In germline, CDR1 is MNHEY, CDR2 SVGAGI. Trimming took off 11 bases at V and 7 bases at J, with 14 bases between the two ends. The CDR3 nucleotides read TGTGCCGTTTACCGGGACATTGAAGCTTTCTTT. As protein: CAVYRDIEAFF.

The chain carries TRBV24-1 and TRBJ1-5, with D hard to call. The CDR3 sequence is 15 residues long. Looked up from germline, CDR1 is KGHDR and CDR2 is SFDVKD. The V end was cut by 5 bases, the J end by 5 bases, with 15 bases between. CDR3 residues: CATSGARDGDQPQHF. Written as DNA, the CDR3 is TGTGCCACCAGTGGGGCGAGGGATGGGGATCAGCCCCAGCATTTT.

The chain is built from TRBV27 and TRBJ2-2, with D perhaps TRBD1 (6 bases). The CDR3 is 17 residues long. The germline V gene has CDR1 MNHEY and CDR2 SMNVEV (reference sequence). With 5 bases removed from V and 0 bases from J, the gap between germline ends came to 16 bases. CDR3 nucleotides: TGTGCCAGCAGTCTCACAGGGCGAAGTGCGAACACCGGGGAGCTGTTTTTT. It translates to CASSLTGRSANTGELFF.

The chain combines TRBV2 with TRBJ1-2; no reliable D call. This CDR3 spans 10 amino acids. The V gene lost 3 bases and the J gene lost 8 bases, with 4 bases spanning the gap. CDR1 and CDR2 (germline): SNHLY, FYNNEI. The CDR3 nucleotides are TGTGCCAGCAGTGAGAGGGGCTACACCTTC. This translates into CASSERGYTF.

This chain joins TRBV30 and TRBJ2-7; 9 bases fit TRBD1. The CDR3 contains 15 residues. CDR1 GTSNPN and CDR2 SVGIG come from the germline V gene (reference sequence). V dropped 3 bases and J dropped 0; count of bases not matched to a gene: 6. The CDR3 spells CAWSTGGSISYEQYV. DNA of the CDR3: TGTGCCTGGAGCACAGGGGGCTCGATCTCCTACGAGCAGTACGTC.

V is TRBV2 and J is TRBJ1-2; D call uncertain. CDR1 and CDR2 from the germline V gene are SNHLY and FYNNEI. CDR3 size: 13 residues. Trimming pared 7 bases from V and 0 bases from J, leaving 9 bases between. CDR3 sequence reads: CASKLAANYGYTF. The DNA for the CDR3 is TGTGCCAGCAAATTGGCGGCTAACTATGGCTACACCTTC. Together with reference TRBV2 and TRBJ1-2, the CDR3 gives the full variable domain: EPEVTQTPSHQVTQMGQEVILRCVPISNHLYFYWYRQILGQKVEFLVSFYNNEISEKSEIFDDQFSVERPDGSNFTLKIRSTKLEDSAMYFCASKLAANYGYTFGSGTRLTVV.

A single count supports this clone. V and J are TRBV11-2 and TRBJ2-3; 8 bases map to TRBD1. Trimming removed 7 bases from V and 4 bases from J; junction bases left unmatched: 4. Germline assignment: CDR1 SGHAT and CDR2 FQNNGV. CDR3 size: 13 residues. The CDR3, as DNA: TGTGCCAGCACGGGACAGGAGGCAGATACGCAGTATTTT. Its protein product is CASTGQEADTQYF.

Written as DNA, the CDR3 is TGTGCCAGCAGCTTGGGACTAGCCATAACCGGGGAGCTGTTTTTT. Translated, it gives CASSLGLAITGELFF. J is TRBJ2-2 and V is TRBV7-3; 9 nucleotides agree with TRBD2. CDR1 is SGHTA, CDR2 FQGTGA, per germline. CDR3 length: 15 residues. Losses at the gene ends were 3 bases for V and 5 bases for J; bases not matched to a gene: 4.

The rearrangement uses TRBV5-4 and TRBJ2-5; perhaps TRBD2 as D (6 bases). Germline loops: CDR1 SGHNT, CDR2 YYREEE (reference sequence). This CDR3 is 14 amino acids long. Trimming took off 0 bases at V and 5 bases at J, with 11 bases between the two ends. CDR3: CASSLGGTGETQYF. Written as DNA, the CDR3 is TGTGCCAGCAGCTTGGGGGGGACTGGCGAGACCCAGTACTTC. Full variable domain (rest looked up from reference TRBV5-4 and TRBJ2-5): ETGVTQSPTHLIKTRGQQVTLRCSSQSGHNTVSWYQQALGQGPQFIFQYYREEENGRGNFPPRFSGLQFPNYSSELNVNALELDDSALYLCASSLGGTGETQYFGPGTRLLVL.

The chain combines TRBV5-6 with TRBJ1-2, with D perhaps matching TRBD1 (5 bases). With 3 bases removed from V and 7 bases from J, the gap between germline ends came to 16 bases. Germline V gene sequence: CDR1 SGHDT, CDR2 YYEEEE. CDR3 length: 14 amino acids. The CDR3 region has the DNA TGTGCCAGCAGCTGGACGACAGTCTGGGGTGGCTACACCTTC. Encoded protein: CASSWTTVWGGYTF.

The rearrangement links TRBV7-9 to TRBJ2-7; D ambiguous. CDR1 is SEHNR and CDR2 is FQNEAQ in the germline V gene (reference sequence). This CDR3 has 12 amino acids. Trimming removed 6 bases from V and 12 bases from J, with 18 bases in between. DNA for the CDR3: TGTGCCAGCAGTACTCCCCTGGCGGAGAGGTACTTC. Its translation: CASSTPLAERYF.

The chain is built from TRBV11-2 and TRBJ1-2, with D possibly being TRBD1 (6 bases). The V end was cut by 1 base, the J end by 8 bases, with 11 bases between. Germline CDR1 SGHAT, CDR2 FQNNGV. The CDR3 is 13 residues long. The DNA of the CDR3 is TGTGCCAGCAGCTTAGCCCAGGGGAAAGGCTACACCTTC. It specifies CASSLAQGKGYTF.

The chain links TRBV11-3 to TRBJ1-4; D remains unclear. The CDR3 is made up of 12 amino acids. CDR1 is SGHNT, CDR2 YENEEA, per germline. V was shortened by 4 bases and J by 15 bases, with 15 bases between the two germline ends. Here the CDR3 reads CASSSTRSTVFF. The CDR3, as DNA: TGTGCCAGCAGCTCCACCCGTTCTACAGTGTTTTTT.

The chain uses TRBV7-3 and TRBJ2-3; 11 nucleotides line up with TRBD2. From germline, CDR1 is SGHTA and CDR2 FQGTGA. This CDR3 contains 16 residues. V lost 5 bases and J lost 4; bases outside the gene matches: 8. In nucleotides, the CDR3 is TGTGCCAGCAGCAAGACTAGCGGGGAGATCCCAGATACGCAGTATTTT. Protein: CASSKTSGEIPDTQYF.

The V gene is TRBV9, the J gene TRBJ2-5, with D perhaps TRBD1 (5 bases). CDR1 is SGDLS, CDR2 YYNGEE, per germline. V gave up 0 bases and J gave up 3 bases, with 9 bases separating them. The CDR3 has 14 amino acids. The chain's CDR3 is CASSVGQGKETQYF. CDR3 nucleotide sequence: TGTGCCAGCAGCGTAGGGCAGGGAAAAGAGACCCAGTACTTC. The variable domain in full, with the rest retrieved from reference TRBV9 and TRBJ2-5, is DSGVTQTPKHLITATGQRVTLRCSPRSGDLSVYWYQQSLDQGLQFLIQYYNGEERAKGNILERFSAQQFPDLHSELNLSSLELGDSALYFCASSVGQGKETQYFGPGTRLLVL.

The chain joins TRBV24-1 to TRBJ1-2; unclear D gene. The V and J ends lost 4 bases and 7 bases respectively, with 21 bases between them. The CDR3 consists of 16 residues. Germline CDR1 reads KGHDR; CDR2 reads SFDVKD. In DNA form, the CDR3 reads TGTGCCACCAGTGAGTCCGGGGAAACTTTCTGGCGTGGCTACACCTTC. This codes for CATSESGETFWRGYTF.

The chain joins TRBV19 to TRBJ1-2; 9 bases align to TRBD1. This CDR3 has 16 residues. From germline, CDR1 is LNHDA and CDR2 SQIVND (reference sequence). V was pared by 5 bases and J by 6 bases, with 13 bases of the junction left unmatched. CDR3 region: CASSLERMTGGNGYTF. The CDR3 coding sequence is TGTGCCAGTAGTCTGGAAAGGATGACAGGGGGAAATGGCTACACCTTC.

This clone showed up just once. The V call is TRBV30, the J call TRBJ2-7; 10 bases match TRBD2. With 8 bases clipped from V and 6 bases from J, the junction kept 4 bases outside the gene matches. CDR1 and CDR2 (germline): GTSNPN, SVGIG (reference sequence). The CDR3 has 11 residues. Here the CDR3 DNA reads TGTGCCCTAGCGGGAGTAGCCGAGCAGTACTTC. Encoded protein: CALAGVAEQYF.